This TCR beta chain was documented in a study of blood T cell repertoires in COVID-19. For the study at large: Acute and convalescent COVID-19 specimens originated in the United States, Italy and Spain. PBMCs, B-cell-depleted T cells, or T cells were the source of the cDNA or gDNA that made up the material.

The CDR3 length is 15 residues. The germline gives CDR1 MGHRA, CDR2 YSYEKL. Trimming at V came to 4 bases and at J to 13 bases, leaving 10 bases not matched to a gene. In the original processing: Estimation of nucleated cell counts was performed using reference gene primer amplification. Clones were sequenced by immunoSEQ multiplex PCR, and TCRdb holds only the in-frame ones, with some missing. The V and J calls and clone size come from that table; D and trimming were worked out from the DNA. Here the sample spans approximately 150,000 clones, about four fifths being singletons. This clone was counted once. This CDR3 is also generated by other DNA sequences in the sample.

The V and J genes are TRBV4-1 and TRBJ1-6; 10 bases line up with TRBD1. This clonotype originated in a human donor in a cohort sampled during active COVID-19. Sequencing used peripheral blood. CDR3 sequence reads: CASSPGQGVLWPLHF. CDR3 coding DNA: TGCGCCAGCAGCCCTGGACAGGGGGTTTTGTGGCCCCTCCACTTT.